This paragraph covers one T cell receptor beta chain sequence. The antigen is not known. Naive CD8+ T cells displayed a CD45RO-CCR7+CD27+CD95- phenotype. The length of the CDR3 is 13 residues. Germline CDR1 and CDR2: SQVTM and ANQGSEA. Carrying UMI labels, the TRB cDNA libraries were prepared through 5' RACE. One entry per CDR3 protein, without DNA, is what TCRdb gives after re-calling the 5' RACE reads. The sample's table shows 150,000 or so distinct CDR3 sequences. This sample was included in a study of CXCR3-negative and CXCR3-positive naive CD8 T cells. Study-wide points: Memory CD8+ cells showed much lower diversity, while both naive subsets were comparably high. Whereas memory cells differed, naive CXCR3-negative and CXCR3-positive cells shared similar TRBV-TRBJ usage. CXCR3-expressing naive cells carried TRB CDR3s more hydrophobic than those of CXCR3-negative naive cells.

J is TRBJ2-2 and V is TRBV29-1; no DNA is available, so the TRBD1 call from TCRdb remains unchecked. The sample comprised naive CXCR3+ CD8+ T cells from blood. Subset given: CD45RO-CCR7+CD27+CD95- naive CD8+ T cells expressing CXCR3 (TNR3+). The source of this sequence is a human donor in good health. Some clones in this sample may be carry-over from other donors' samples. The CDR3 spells CSVGIGGTGELFF.